The T cell receptor beta chain under discussion was sequenced for a study of human T cells and chemical hapten exposure. Germline V gene sequence: CDR1 MNHEY, CDR2 SMNVEV (reference sequence). V gave up 3 bases and J gave up 4 bases, with 16 bases separating them. The CDR3 loop spans 16 amino acids. Time point given: patch test 3, about 24 weeks after DPC sensitization. The treatment here: therapeutic diphenylcyclopropenone sensitization with weekly scalp DPC. Each donor was an alopecia patient between 18 and 70 years of age who qualified for DPC. This clonotype was seen only a few times. TCRdb processed the RACE reads anew with MiXCR; each CDR3 protein has one entry. This sample has 150,000 to 200,000 distinct CDR3 sequences, with about 30% found just once.

The chain uses TRBV27 and TRBJ2-1; the D gene is possibly TRBD2 (6 bases). The specimen was whole blood, collected in connection with sensitization to the hapten diphenylcyclopropenone (DPC). The receptor comes from a woman between 18 and 30 years old with alopecia areata. Some clones in this sample may be carry-over from other donors' samples. CDR3 sequence (DNA): TGTGCCAGCAGTTTTTTGAGTACTAGCTATTACAATGAGCAGTTCTTC. It codes for CASSFLSTSYYNEQFF.